This T cell receptor (beta chain) was captured by sequencing in a study of cytomegalovirus exposure and HLA in healthy donors. In regard to this clone: Its target is unknown. A read error may account for a junction end that differs from germline.

The PCR employed 60 Vbeta primers together with 13 Jbeta primers. Under the authors' procedure: A follow-up analysis tallied around 76 million unique TCR beta chains, roughly 11 million shared. Repertoires were generated with immunoSEQ multiplex PCR, while TCRdb's copy carries only in-frame clones and drops some. V, J and clone size reflect that table, while D and trimming were determined from the DNA. The sample has approximately 200,000 clones; under 90% are singletons. Findings of the study overall: Most of the TCR beta V segments (in an earlier analysis) were productive either about 87% or about 30% of the time. The study put 150 or so TCR beta chains on its list as cytomegalovirus-associated. Common viral pathogens seemed, in a later analysis, to connect with several of the most significant clusters.

Germline CDR1 is SSHAT and CDR2 is FNYEAQ (reference sequence). The CDR3 has 14 amino acids. The rearrangement joins TRBV7-7 to TRBJ2-2; weak D call: TRBD2 (6 bases). The specimen sequenced was PBMCs. The TCR comes from a boy between 2 and 10 years old in good health and CMV-seronegative. This CDR3 reads CASSLSGGVGELFF. The DNA of the CDR3 is TGTGCTAGCAGCTTATCCGGGGGTGTCGGGGAGCTGTTTTTT.